The 3 T cell receptor beta chains reported below all come from one sample, sequenced in a study of PD-1 blockade in classical Hodgkin lymphoma. The protocol was immunoSEQ multiplex PCR, while the TCRdb copy is restricted to in-frame clones and leaves out a portion. The table lists more than 55,000 clones, approximately 90% of them singletons. Every patient had relapsed following autologous stem cell transplantation, and cohorts differed in brentuximab vedotin exposure. Source: peripheral blood mononuclear cells (PBMCs), taken before the second cycle of nivolumab. The origin of the receptors is a human donor with classical Hodgkin lymphoma.

The genes are TRBV4-1 and TRBJ2-7; 7 nucleotides agree with TRBD1. J lost 1 base, V lost 2 bases, and 5 bases had no gene match. The CDR3 extends over 15 amino acids. CDR1 MGHRA and CDR2 YSYEKL come from the germline V gene. CDR3 in DNA: TGCGCCAGCAGCCAACCCCGGGACAGATCCTACGAGCAGTACTTC. Residues: CASSQPRDRSYEQYF.

The genes are TRBV5-4 and TRBJ2-1; D ambiguous. CDR1 and CDR2 (germline): SGHNT, YYREEE (reference sequence). This CDR3 contains 15 residues. V lost 5 bases and J lost 8, with 20 bases in between. CDR3 in amino acids: CASSSTPGSFDEQFF. DNA of the CDR3: TGTGCCAGCAGTTCCACACCAGGTTCGTTCGATGAGCAGTTCTTC.

V usage is TRBV5-1 and J usage is TRBJ1-2, with D perhaps matching TRBD1 (6 bases). The CDR3 loop spans 13 amino acids. Trimming left V 4 bases short and J 3 bases short, with 10 bases between. The germline V gene has CDR1 SGHRS and CDR2 YFSETQ. The CDR3 loop is CASSVQGDYGYTF. CDR3 DNA: TGCGCCAGCAGCGTACAGGGAGACTATGGCTACACCTTC.